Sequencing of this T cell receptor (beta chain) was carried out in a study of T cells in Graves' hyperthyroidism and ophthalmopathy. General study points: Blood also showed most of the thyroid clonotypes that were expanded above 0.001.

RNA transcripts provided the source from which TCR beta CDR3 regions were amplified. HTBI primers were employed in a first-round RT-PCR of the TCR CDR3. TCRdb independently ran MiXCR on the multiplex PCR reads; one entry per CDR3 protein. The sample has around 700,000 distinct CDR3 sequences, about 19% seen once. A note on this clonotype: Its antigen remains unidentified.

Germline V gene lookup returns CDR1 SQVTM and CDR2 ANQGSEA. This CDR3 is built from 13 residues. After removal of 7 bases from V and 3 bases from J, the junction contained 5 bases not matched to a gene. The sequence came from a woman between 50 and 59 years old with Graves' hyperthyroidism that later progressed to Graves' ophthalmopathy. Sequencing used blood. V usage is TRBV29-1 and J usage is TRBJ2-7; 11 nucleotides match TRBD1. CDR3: CSAGQGANYEQYF. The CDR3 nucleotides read TGCAGCGCAGGACAGGGGGCGAACTACGAGCAGTACTTC.